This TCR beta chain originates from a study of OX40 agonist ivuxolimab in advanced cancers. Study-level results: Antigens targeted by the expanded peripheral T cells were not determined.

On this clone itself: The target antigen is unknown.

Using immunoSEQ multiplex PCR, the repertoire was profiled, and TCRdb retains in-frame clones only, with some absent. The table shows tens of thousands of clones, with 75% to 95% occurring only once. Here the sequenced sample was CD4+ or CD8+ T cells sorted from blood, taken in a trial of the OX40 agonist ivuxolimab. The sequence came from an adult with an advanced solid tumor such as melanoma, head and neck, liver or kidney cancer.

CDR3 in DNA: TGTGCCAGCAGCCGAGGTACGGGACAGTTGAATGAAAAACTGTTTTTT. This translates into CASSRGTGQLNEKLFF. The chain links TRBV7-8 to TRBJ1-4; 7 nucleotides agree with TRBD1. Germline-derived CDR1 and CDR2 are SGHVS and FQNEAQ. V was pared by 5 bases and J by 5 bases, with 11 bases of the junction left unmatched. The CDR3 has 16 residues.